Listed below are T cell receptor beta chains from one sample, sequenced in a study of blood T cell repertoires in COVID-19. TCRdb keeps only in-frame clones here, not all; method: immunoSEQ multiplex PCR. The repertoire holds some 120,000 clones, approximately 85% seen once, with more than 3.5% in the top ten. The sequenced sample was peripheral blood. The receptors originated from a human donor in a cohort sampled during active COVID-19. The CDR3 runs from the conserved cysteine through the conserved F or W. Expanded clones are given a class, and other clones once, few, many or no size at all.

V,length,J,size,CDR3
TRBV3-1/TRBV3-2,16,TRBJ2-3,NA,CASSQGLRGSTDTQYF
TRBV5-4,15,TRBJ2-5,NA,CASTRFSSEQETQYF
TRBV15,17,TRBJ2-7,once,CATSRDLSLSTSYEQYF
TRBV7-6,14,TRBJ2-7,NA,CASSLGTIDYEQYF
TRBV6-5,14,TRBJ1-4,NA,CASSQTGWGEKLFF
TRBV19,17,TRBJ1-2,NA,CASSPDVPVRKRYGYTF
TRBV18,15,TRBJ2-1,NA,CASSPRTGIYNEQFF
TRBV15,15,TRBJ1-1,few,CATSRVRGAGTEAFF
TRBV27,15,TRBJ2-1,NA,CASRPGQGARGEQFF
TRBV5-1,14,TRBJ1-2,NA,CASSPTGTAGGYTF
TRBV7-9,16,TRBJ2-3,NA,CASSLVQGGSTDTQYF
TRBV7-2,16,TRBJ1-1,few,CASSLVPQGRGTEAFF
TRBV10-3,15,TRBJ1-5,NA,CATSSASLSNQPQHF
TRBV5-6,14,TRBJ2-1,NA,CASSLGLGSNEQFF
TRBV19,13,TRBJ2-1,NA,CASSIAPGIEQFF
TRBV11-2,15,TRBJ2-7,NA,CASSLAAGDSYEQYF
TRBV19,14,TRBJ1-2,NA,CASSIEGGPYGYTF
TRBV3-1/TRBV3-2,13,TRBJ1-2,NA,CASRGQTFYGYTF
TRBV24-1,14,TRBJ2-3,NA,CATGAGGSTDTQYF
TRBV5-4,15,TRBJ1-1,NA,CASSMGQGWNTEAFF
TRBV6-8,19,TRBJ2-3,NA,CASSYGTSGGITSTDTQYF
TRBV19,15,TRBJ1-1,NA,CASSIGMGATPEAFF
TRBV29-1,12,TRBJ1-2,NA,CSVGDRFYGYTF
TRBV5-1,15,TRBJ1-3,NA,CASSLVGFSGNTIYF